The 2 T cell receptor beta chains reported below all come from one sample, sequenced in a study of cytomegalovirus exposure and HLA in healthy donors. A multiplex PCR was run with 60 Vbeta primers and 13 Jbeta primers. TCRdb's table, derived via immunoSEQ multiplex PCR, lists solely in-frame clones and lacks some. This table has 150,000 to 200,000 clones, around 80% appearing once. Sequenced: PBMCs. The origin of the receptors is a man aged 40-49 years in good health and CMV-seronegative.

Comment on this clone: A junction boundary mismatches the germline segment, possibly from a read error. The V call is TRBV29-1, the J call TRBJ2-2, with D possibly TRBD1 on 6 matching bases. The CDR3 spans 13 residues. Germline values: CDR1 SQVTM, CDR2 ANQGSEA. The DNA of the CDR3 is TGCAGCGTTCAAGAACAGGGAGCCGGGGAGCTGTTTTTT. This encodes CSVQEQGAGELFF.

The chain has TRBV4-2 and TRBJ1-6; 9 positions agree with TRBD1. The CDR3 runs to 12 residues. Per germline, CDR1 LGHNA and CDR2 YNFKEQ. The J segment lost 12 bases and the V segment lost 10 bases, leaving 7 bases of the junction unmatched. The CDR3 sequence: CATTGGGGPLHF. The DNA for the CDR3 is TGTGCCACTACAGGGGGCGGTGGACCCCTCCACTTT.